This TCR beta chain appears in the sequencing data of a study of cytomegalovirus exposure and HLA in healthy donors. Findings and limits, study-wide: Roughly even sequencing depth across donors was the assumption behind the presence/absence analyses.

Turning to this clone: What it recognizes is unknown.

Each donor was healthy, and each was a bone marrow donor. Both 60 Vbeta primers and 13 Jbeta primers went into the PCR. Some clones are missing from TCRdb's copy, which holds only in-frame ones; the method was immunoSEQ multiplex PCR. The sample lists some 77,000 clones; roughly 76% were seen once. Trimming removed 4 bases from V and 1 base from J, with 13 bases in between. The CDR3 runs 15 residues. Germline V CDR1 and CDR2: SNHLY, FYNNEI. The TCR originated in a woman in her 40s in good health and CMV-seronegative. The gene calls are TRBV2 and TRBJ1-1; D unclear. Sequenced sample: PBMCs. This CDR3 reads CASSVGGSANTEAFF. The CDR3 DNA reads TGTGCCAGCAGTGTTGGAGGGTCAGCGAACACTGAAGCTTTCTTT.